The 3 T cell receptor beta chains below all came from one sample that was sequenced in a study of T cell clonotyping in hematopoietic cell transplantation. TCRdb's copy holds only in-frame clones and misses some; the assay was immunoSEQ multiplex PCR. The table lists fewer than 100,000 clones, about 96% of them singletons. As for time point: recipient sample about 28 days before transplant, after cytoreduction. Sequenced here: peripheral blood mononuclear cells, sampled before stem cell transplant. The source is a woman aged 45-60 years with acute myeloid leukemia. Some clones in this sample may be carry-over from other donors' samples.

The chain carries TRBV19 and TRBJ1-3, with D possibly TRBD1 on 5 matching bases. The CDR3 totals 16 residues. From germline, CDR1 is LNHDA and CDR2 SQIVND (reference sequence). The ends were cut back, 6 bases at V and 2 bases at J, with 17 bases in the middle. The DNA for the CDR3 is TGTGCCAGTAGGGGGGAACGGACGGGAGCTGGAAACACCATATATTTT. Encoded protein: CASRGERTGAGNTIYF.

The CDR3 sequence is CASSLTGAETEAFF. CDR3 bases: TGTGCCAGCAGCTTAACCGGGGCCGAGACTGAAGCTTTCTTT. The gene calls are TRBV7-3 and TRBJ1-1; possibly TRBD1 for D (5 bases). The CDR3 has 14 amino acids. The germline gives CDR1 SGHTA, CDR2 FQGTGA. Trimming pared 0 bases from V and 5 bases from J, leaving 10 bases between.

The chain carries TRBV7-8 and TRBJ1-2; 8 bases match TRBD1. The ends lost 5 bases at V and 2 bases at J; junction bases unmatched: 1. The germline CDR1 and CDR2 sequences are SGHVS and FQNEAQ. The CDR3 has 13 residues. DNA of the CDR3: TGTGCCAGCAGCCGGACAGGGAACTATGGCTACACCTTC. This encodes CASSRTGNYGYTF.